The 12 T cell receptor beta chains given below trace back to one sample, sequenced in a study of cytomegalovirus exposure and HLA in healthy donors. Sequencing was performed with immunoSEQ multiplex PCR; in TCRdb, only in-frame clones are kept and a portion is missing. The sample includes about 150,000 clones, over 90% of them seen just once. Sequencing was performed on PBMCs. All receptors derive from a man younger than 35 in good health and CMV-seropositive.

The V and J genes are TRBV2 and TRBJ1-1, with a tentative D call TRBD1 (6 bases). The germline V gene has CDR1 SNHLY and CDR2 FYNNEI. V lost 3 bases and J lost 3, with 11 bases in between. The CDR3 totals 14 residues. CDR3 DNA sequence: TGTGCCAGCAGTGACCCAGGGGCAGACACTGAAGCTTTCTTT. Translated, it gives CASSDPGADTEAFF.

The CDR3 nucleotides are TGTGCCAGCAGCGCCGCAGGGCTCCATCAGCCCCAGCATTTT. The encoded protein is CASSAAGLHQPQHF. The genes are TRBV6-1 and TRBJ1-5, with D tentatively TRBD1 (5 bases). V shed 6 bases and J shed 5 bases, with 14 bases lying between them. The CDR3 loop spans 14 amino acids. Per the germline V gene, CDR1 is MNHNS and CDR2 is SASEGT.

For this clone: This specimen includes other DNA sequences encoding the same CDR3. The V gene is TRBV5-1, the J gene TRBJ1-1; no firm D call. Trimming stripped 0 bases from V and 0 bases from J, with 6 bases between. Per germline, CDR1 SGHRS and CDR2 YFSETQ. The CDR3 is made up of 14 amino acids. The CDR3 sequence: CASSLGGMNTEAFF. DNA for the CDR3: TGCGCCAGCAGCTTGGGCGGCATGAACACTGAAGCTTTCTTT.

This sequence joins TRBV5-1 and TRBJ2-1; weak D call: TRBD2 (5 bases). V lost 1 base to trimming and J lost 3 bases, with 8 bases between them. The CDR3 consists of 14 residues. Per the germline V gene, CDR1 is SGHRS and CDR2 is YFSETQ. CDR3 amino acids: CASSLSDYYNEQFF. CDR3 in DNA: TGCGCCAGCAGCTTGAGCGACTACTACAATGAGCAGTTCTTC.

The gene calls are TRBV5-6 and TRBJ2-7, with TRBD2 matching over 7 bases. CDR1 SGHDT and CDR2 YYEEEE come from the germline V gene. The V gene end was trimmed by 5 bases and the J gene end by 5 bases; junction bases not matched to a gene: 4. The CDR3 extends over 12 amino acids. The CDR3, as DNA: TGTGCCAGCAGTTCACGGGGGGACGAGCAGTACTTC. It encodes CASSSRGDEQYF. The variable domain in full, completed from reference TRBV5-6 and TRBJ2-7, reads DAGVTQSPTHLIKTRGQQVTLRCSPKSGHDTVSWYQQALGQGPQFIFQYYEEEERQRGNFPDRFSGHQFPNYSSELNVNALLLGDSALYLCASSSRGDEQYFGPGTRLTVT.

V gene TRBV6-1 combines with J gene TRBJ1-2; perhaps TRBD1 as D (6 bases). This CDR3 is 14 amino acids long. V lost 1 base and J lost 5, with 11 bases in between. Germline lookup yields CDR1 MNHNS and CDR2 SASEGT. CDR3 amino acids: CASSEVRQGYGYTF. The CDR3 coding sequence is TGTGCCAGCAGTGAAGTAAGGCAGGGGTATGGCTACACCTTC.

The gene calls are TRBV16 and TRBJ1-2; D possibly corresponds to TRBD1 (6 bases). The germline V gene encodes CDR1 KGHSY and CDR2 FQNENV. This CDR3 has 14 amino acids. V was cut by 4 bases and J by 8 bases, with 17 bases left in between. The CDR3 is CASSRAAGVRGYTF. CDR3 bases: TGTGCCAGCAGCCGTGCCGCAGGGGTTCGGGGCTACACCTTC.

This sequence joins TRBV14 and TRBJ1-4; D gene unclear. Trimming removed 1 base from V and 4 bases from J, with 7 bases in between. The CDR3 consists of 14 residues. Germline V lookup: CDR1 SGHDN, CDR2 FVKESK. The CDR3 loop is CASSQGGYNEKLFF. CDR3 bases: TGTGCCAGCAGCCAAGGCGGATATAATGAAAAACTGTTTTTT.

This chain connects TRBV7-9 to TRBJ2-1; maybe TRBD1 (5 bases). CDR1 and CDR2 from the germline V gene are SEHNR and FQNEAQ (reference sequence). CDR3 length: 14 residues. The V end was cut by 1 base, the J end by 6 bases, with 10 bases between. The CDR3 sequence: CASSLERGSNEQFF. The CDR3 coding sequence is TGTGCCAGCAGCTTAGAAAGGGGCTCCAATGAGCAGTTCTTC.

The rearrangement uses TRBV6-1 and TRBJ2-3; 8 bases are a match to TRBD2. After removal of 6 bases from V and 6 bases from J, the junction contained 2 bases not matched to a gene. The CDR3 has 12 amino acids. Germline lookup yields CDR1 MNHNS and CDR2 SASEGT. CDR3 sequence: CASRGLVDTQYF. In DNA form, the CDR3 reads TGTGCCAGCAGGGGACTAGTTGATACGCAGTATTTT.

This clone was recorded once. The rearrangement uses TRBV2 and TRBJ1-1; TRBD1 agrees at 10 bases. Germline CDR1 reads SNHLY; CDR2 reads FYNNEI. Losses at the gene ends were 2 bases for V and 0 bases for J; bases not matched to a gene: 9. This CDR3 is 18 amino acids long. The CDR3 sequence is CASSEHPWTGGMNTEAFF. The DNA of the CDR3 is TGTGCCAGCAGTGAACACCCTTGGACAGGGGGAATGAACACTGAAGCTTTCTTT.

The chain has TRBV28 and TRBJ2-1, with 8 bases fitting TRBD2. Germline V gives CDR1 MDHEN, CDR2 SYDVKM. V lost 6 bases and J lost 2; bases outside the gene matches: 9. There are 16 residues in the CDR3. The CDR3 nucleotides are TGTGCCAGCAGCCCTATTAGCGGGGCCCCCTACAATGAGCAGTTCTTC. Translated, it gives CASSPISGAPYNEQFF.